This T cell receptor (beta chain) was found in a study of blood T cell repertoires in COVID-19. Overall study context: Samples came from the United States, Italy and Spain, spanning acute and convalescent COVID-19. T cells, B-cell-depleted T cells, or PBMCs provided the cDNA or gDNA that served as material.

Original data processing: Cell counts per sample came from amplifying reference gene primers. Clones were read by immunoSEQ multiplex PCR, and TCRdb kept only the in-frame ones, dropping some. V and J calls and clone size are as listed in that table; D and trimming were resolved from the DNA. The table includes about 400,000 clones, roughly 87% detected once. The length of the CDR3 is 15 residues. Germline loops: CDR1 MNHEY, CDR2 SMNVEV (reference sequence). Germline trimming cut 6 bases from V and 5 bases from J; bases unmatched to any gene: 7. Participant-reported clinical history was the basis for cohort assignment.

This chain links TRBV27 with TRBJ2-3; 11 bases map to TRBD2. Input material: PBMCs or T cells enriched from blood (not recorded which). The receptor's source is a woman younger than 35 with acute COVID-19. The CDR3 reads CASRLSGRGRDTQYF. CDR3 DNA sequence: TGTGCCAGCAGACTTAGCGGGAGGGGGAGAGATACGCAGTATTTT.